This T cell receptor beta chain appears in the sequencing data of a study of early T cells in non-severe SARS-CoV-2 infection. Study at large: The authors sequenced bulk RNA from unsorted whole blood, leaving chains unpaired.

Unique molecular identifier tags were affixed to discrete cDNA molecules. TCRdb fed the 5' RACE reads into MiXCR, producing one record per CDR3 protein. The sample records tens of thousands of distinct CDR3 sequences, approximately 5% being singletons. Many counts were recorded for this clonotype. Its antigen is still unknown. The CDR3 is made up of 15 amino acids. The germline V and J ends were trimmed by 5 bases and 1 base, with 13 bases remaining between them. CDR1 and CDR2 from the germline V gene are MNHEY and SVGAGI. Whole-study findings and limits: The matching step, a VDJdb search, favored anti-spike CD8 responses and missed private and CD4 specificities.

The J gene is TRBJ2-3, the V gene TRBV6-5, with D possibly TRBD2 on 6 matching bases. The sample was whole blood. This clonotype was sampled from an adult who was a healthcare worker with PCR-confirmed SARS-CoV-2 infection or an uninfected control (not recorded which). The CDR3 DNA is TGTGCCAGCAGTGTAAAATGGGGGGGCACAGATACGCAGTATTTT. Encoded protein: CASSVKWGGTDTQYF.